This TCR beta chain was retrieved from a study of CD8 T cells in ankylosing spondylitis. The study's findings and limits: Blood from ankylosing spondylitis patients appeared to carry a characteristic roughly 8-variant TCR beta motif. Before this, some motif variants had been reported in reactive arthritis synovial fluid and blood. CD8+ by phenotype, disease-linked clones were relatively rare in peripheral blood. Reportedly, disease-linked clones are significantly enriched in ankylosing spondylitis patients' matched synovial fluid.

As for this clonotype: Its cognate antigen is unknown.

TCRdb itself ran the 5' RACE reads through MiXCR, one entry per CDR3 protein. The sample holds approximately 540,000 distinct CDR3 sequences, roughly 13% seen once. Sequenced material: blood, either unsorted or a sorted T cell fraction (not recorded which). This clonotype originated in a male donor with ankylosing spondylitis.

CDR3 sequence reads: CASSLDFPGNYEQYF. The CDR3 DNA reads as TGTGCCAGCAGCTTAGATTTCCCGGGGAACTACGAGCAGTACTTC. The chain links TRBV11-2 to TRBJ2-7; possible D gene TRBD2, 5 bases. The CDR3 has 15 residues. Germline CDR1 SGHAT, CDR2 FQNNGV. The germline V and J ends were trimmed by 0 bases and 3 bases, with 12 bases remaining between them. The full variable domain, rest sourced from reference TRBV11-2 and TRBJ2-7, is EAGVAQSPRYKIIEKRQSVAFWCNPISGHATLYWYQQILGQGPKLLIQFQNNGVVDDSQLPKDRFSAERLKGVDSTLKIQPAKLEDSAVYLCASSLDFPGNYEQYFGPGTRLTVT.